In its sample, the clone carrying this T cell receptor (beta chain) was seen a few times. Its antigen is still unknown. This CDR3 contains 14 residues. Between the trimmed V and J ends, which lost 4 bases and 1 base, there was a span of 7 bases. The germline V gene has CDR1 MDHEN and CDR2 SYDVKM. Stable disease denoted Graves' hyperthyroidism without ophthalmopathy progression within 18 months. This entry comes from a study of T cells in Graves' hyperthyroidism and ophthalmopathy. Study findings and constraints: Stable hyperthyroidism and ophthalmopathy were separated using 13 V-J signatures. Blood also showed most of the thyroid clonotypes that were expanded above 0.001.

From RNA transcripts, TCR beta CDR3 regions were amplified. With the HTBI primer set, the TCR CDR3 went through a first round of RT-PCR. TCRdb analysed the multiplex PCR reads with MiXCR anew, one entry per CDR3 protein. Of 350,000 to 400,000 distinct CDR3 sequences listed, under 20% are singletons. This receptor was identified in a woman younger than 35 with Graves' hyperthyroidism. The chain employs TRBV28 and TRBJ1-4; D remains unclear. Sequencing was performed on blood. The CDR3 bases are TGTGCCAGCAGTTCGGAGGGAACTAATGAAAAACTGTTTTTT. As protein: CASSSEGTNEKLFF.